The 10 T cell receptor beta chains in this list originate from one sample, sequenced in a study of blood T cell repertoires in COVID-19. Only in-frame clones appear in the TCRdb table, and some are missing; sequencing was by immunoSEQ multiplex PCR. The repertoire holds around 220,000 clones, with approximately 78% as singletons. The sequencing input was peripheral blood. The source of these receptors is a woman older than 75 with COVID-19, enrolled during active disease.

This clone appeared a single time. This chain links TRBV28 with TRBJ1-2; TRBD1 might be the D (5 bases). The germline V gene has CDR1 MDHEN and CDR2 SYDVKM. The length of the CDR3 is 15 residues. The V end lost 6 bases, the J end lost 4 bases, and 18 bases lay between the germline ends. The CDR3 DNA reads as TGTGCCAGCAGCGCACCGGTGGTGACAGTCTATGGCTACACCTTC. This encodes CASSAPVVTVYGYTF.

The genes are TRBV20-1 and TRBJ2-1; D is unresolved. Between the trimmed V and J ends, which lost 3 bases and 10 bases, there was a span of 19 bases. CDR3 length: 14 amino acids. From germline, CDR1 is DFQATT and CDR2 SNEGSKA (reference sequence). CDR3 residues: CSASSPSALWEQFF. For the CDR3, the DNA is TGCAGTGCTAGTTCTCCTTCAGCGTTATGGGAGCAGTTCTTC.

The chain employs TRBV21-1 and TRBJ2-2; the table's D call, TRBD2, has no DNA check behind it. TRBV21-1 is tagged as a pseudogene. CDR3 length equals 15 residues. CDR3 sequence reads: CASSKRREISGELFF. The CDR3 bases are TGTGCCAGCAGCAAAAGGAGAGAAATCTCCGGGGAGCTGTTTTTT.

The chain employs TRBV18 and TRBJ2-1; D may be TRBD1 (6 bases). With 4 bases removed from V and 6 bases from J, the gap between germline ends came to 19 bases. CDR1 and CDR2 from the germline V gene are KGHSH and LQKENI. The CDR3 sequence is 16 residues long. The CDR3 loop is CASSLLRDTLPNEQFF. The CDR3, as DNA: TGTGCCAGCTCACTACTCCGGGACACGCTACCCAATGAGCAGTTCTTC.

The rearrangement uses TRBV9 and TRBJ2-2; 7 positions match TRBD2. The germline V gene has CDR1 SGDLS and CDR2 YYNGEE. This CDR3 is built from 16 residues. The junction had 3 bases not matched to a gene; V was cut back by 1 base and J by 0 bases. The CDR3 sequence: CASSVTSGANTGELFF. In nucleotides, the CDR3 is TGTGCCAGCAGCGTAACGAGCGGGGCGAACACCGGGGAGCTGTTTTTT.

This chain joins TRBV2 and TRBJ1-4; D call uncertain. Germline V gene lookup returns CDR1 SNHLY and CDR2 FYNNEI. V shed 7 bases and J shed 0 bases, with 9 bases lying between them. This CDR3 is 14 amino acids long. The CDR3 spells CASNPFATNEKLFF. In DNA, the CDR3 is TGTGCCAGCAATCCGTTTGCAACTAATGAAAAACTGTTTTTT.

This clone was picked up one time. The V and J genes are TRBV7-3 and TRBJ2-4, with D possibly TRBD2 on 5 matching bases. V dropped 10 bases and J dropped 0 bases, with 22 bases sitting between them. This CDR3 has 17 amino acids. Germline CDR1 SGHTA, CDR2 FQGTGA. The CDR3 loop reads CATTTRSAELAKNIQYF. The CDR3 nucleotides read TGTGCCACCACCACTAGGTCCGCCGAACTAGCCAAAAACATTCAGTACTTC.

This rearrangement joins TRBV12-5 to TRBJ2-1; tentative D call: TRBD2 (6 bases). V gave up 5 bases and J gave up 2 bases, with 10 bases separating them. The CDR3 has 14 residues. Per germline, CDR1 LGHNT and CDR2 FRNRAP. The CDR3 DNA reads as TGTGCTAGTGGTCCCCGACTAGCCTACAATGAGCAGTTCTTC. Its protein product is CASGPRLAYNEQFF.

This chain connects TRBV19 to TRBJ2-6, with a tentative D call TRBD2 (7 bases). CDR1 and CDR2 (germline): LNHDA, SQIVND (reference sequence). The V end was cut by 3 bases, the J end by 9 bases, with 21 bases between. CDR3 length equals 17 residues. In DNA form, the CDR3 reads TGTGCCAGTAGTATTAGTCGAGGGGGGGCCCTGGTCAACGTCCTGACTTTC. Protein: CASSISRGGALVNVLTF.

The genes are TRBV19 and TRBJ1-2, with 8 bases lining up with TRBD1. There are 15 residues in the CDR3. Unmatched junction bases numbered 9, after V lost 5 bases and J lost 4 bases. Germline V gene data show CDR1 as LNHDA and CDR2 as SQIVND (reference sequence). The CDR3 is CASSPRTGTPYGYTF. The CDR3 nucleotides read TGTGCCAGTAGTCCCCGGACAGGGACTCCCTATGGCTACACCTTC. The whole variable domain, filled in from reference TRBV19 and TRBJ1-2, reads DGGITQSPKYLFRKEGQNVTLSCEQNLNHDAMYWYRQDPGQGLRLIYYSQIVNDFQKGDIAEGYSVSREKKESFPLTVTSAQKNPTAFYLCASSPRTGTPYGYTFGSGTRLTVV.